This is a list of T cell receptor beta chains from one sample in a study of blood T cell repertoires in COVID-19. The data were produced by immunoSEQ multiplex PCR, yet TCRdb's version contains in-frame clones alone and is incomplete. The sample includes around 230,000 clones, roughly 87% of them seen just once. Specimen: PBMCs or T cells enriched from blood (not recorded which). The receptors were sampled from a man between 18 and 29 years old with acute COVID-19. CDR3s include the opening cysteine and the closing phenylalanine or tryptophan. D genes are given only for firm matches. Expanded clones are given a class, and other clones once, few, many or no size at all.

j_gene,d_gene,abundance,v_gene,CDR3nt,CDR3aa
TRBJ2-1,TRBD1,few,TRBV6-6,TGTGCCAGCAGTCCCGGACAGGGAATCATAAGCTCCTACAATGAGCAGTTCTTC,CASSPGQGIISSYNEQFF
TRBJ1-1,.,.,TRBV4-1,TGCGCCAGCAGCCCATATGTTACAGGGAGCACTGAAGCTTTCTTT,CASSPYVTGSTEAFF
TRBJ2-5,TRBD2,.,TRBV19,TGTGCCAGTAGTACTCGTGGGACTAGCGGGAGGATGCAAGAGACCCAGTACTTC,CASSTRGTSGRMQETQYF
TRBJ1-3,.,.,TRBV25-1,TGTGCCAGCAGTGATTCAGGAACTGGAAACACCATATATTTT,CASSDSGTGNTIYF
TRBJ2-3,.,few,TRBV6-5,TGTGCCAGCAGTTACCGTACCAGTATTTGGGATACGCAGTATTTT,CASSYRTSIWDTQYF
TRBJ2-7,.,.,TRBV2,TGTGCCAGCAGTGACTATCTCGAGCAGTACTTC,CASSDYLEQYF
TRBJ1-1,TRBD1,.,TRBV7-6,TGTGCCAGCAGCTCGGGACAGGGTGAGAACACTGAAGCTTTCTTT,CASSSGQGENTEAFF
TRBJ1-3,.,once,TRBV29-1,TGCAGCGTCAGGACAAACGGAAACACCATATATTTT,CSVRTNGNTIYF
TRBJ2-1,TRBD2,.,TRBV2,TGTGCCAGCAGTGCGGGACTAGCGGGAGACAATGAGCAGTTCTTC,CASSAGLAGDNEQFF
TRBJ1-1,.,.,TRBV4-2,TGTGCCAGCAGCCAATTACAGGAGAGGAACACTGAAGCTTTCTTT,CASSQLQERNTEAFF
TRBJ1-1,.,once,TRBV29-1,TGCAGCGTTGAATTGGCGGTCCGGTACACTGAAGCTTTCTTT,CSVELAVRYTEAFF
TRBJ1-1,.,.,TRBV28,TGTGCCAGCAGTTTAGGGAGGGCTTGGGACACTGAAGCTTTCTTT,CASSLGRAWDTEAFF
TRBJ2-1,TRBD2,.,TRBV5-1,TGCGCCAGCAGCTTGACGGCGGGAGGCCCCTTGGATGAGCAGTTCTTC,CASSLTAGGPLDEQFF
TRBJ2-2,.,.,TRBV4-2,TGTGCCAGCAGCCGAGACAGGTCCAGTGGCGGGGAGCTGTTTTTT,CASSRDRSSGGELFF
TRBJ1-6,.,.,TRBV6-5,TGTGCCAGCCGAAACATGGGGGGTTCACCCCTCCACTTT,CASRNMGGSPLHF
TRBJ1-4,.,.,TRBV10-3,TGTGCCATCAGTGACCTACAGGGTGGTAATGAAAAACTGTTTTTT,CAISDLQGGNEKLFF
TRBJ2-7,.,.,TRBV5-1,TGCGCCAGCAGCTCCGGGGTCTACGAGCAGTACTTC,CASSSGVYEQYF
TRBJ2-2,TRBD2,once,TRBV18,TGTGCCAGCTCACCGATAGCGGGCCTAAACACCGGGGAGCTGTTTTTT,CASSPIAGLNTGELFF
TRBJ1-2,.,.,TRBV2,TGTGCCAGCAGTGATGAGGGAGAACATGGCTACACCTTC,CASSDEGEHGYTF
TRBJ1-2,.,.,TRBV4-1,TGCGCCAGCAGCCAAGATCCGACAGCCGGTAACTATGGCTACACCTTC,CASSQDPTAGNYGYTF
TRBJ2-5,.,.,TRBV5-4,TGTGCCAGCAGCTTGGAGTGGTCAGGGGCCGAGACCCAGTACTTC,CASSLEWSGAETQYF
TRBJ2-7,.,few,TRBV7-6,TGTGCCAGCAGCTTATCCGGCTACGAGCAGTACTTC,CASSLSGYEQYF
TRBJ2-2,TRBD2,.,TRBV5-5,TGTGCCAGCAGCTTAGGACTAGCGGGAGCGGGCGGGGAGCTGTTTTTT,CASSLGLAGAGGELFF
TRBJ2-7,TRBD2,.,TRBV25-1,TGTGCCAGCCAGCCGACTAGCGGTCCCTACGAGCAGTACTTC,CASQPTSGPYEQYF
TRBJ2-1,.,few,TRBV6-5,TGTGCCAGCAGTTCGTTACCCAGTGAGCAGTTCTTC,CASSSLPSEQFF
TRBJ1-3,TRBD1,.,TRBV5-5,TGTGCCAGCAGCTTGGATGGGGACAGTCTTGGAAACACCATATATTTT,CASSLDGDSLGNTIYF
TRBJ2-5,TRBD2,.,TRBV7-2,TGTGCCAGCAGCTTATTTCTAGCGGGGAAAGAGACCCAGTACTTC,CASSLFLAGKETQYF
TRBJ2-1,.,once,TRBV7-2,TGTGCCAGCAGCTTCTCGGGTTGGCAGTTCTTC,CASSFSGWQFF
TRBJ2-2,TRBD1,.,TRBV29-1,TGCAGCGTCCGACAGGGGGGGAACACCGGGGAGCTGTTTTTT,CSVRQGGNTGELFF
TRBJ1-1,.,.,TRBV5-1,TGCGCCAGCAGGTCGGTCGGTAACACTGAAGCTTTCTTT,CASRSVGNTEAFF
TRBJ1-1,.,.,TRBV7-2,TGTGCCAGCAGGTCAGATGGAGTAGTTGAAGCTTTCTTT,CASRSDGVVEAFF
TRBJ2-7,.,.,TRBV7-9,TGTGCCAGCCGCGACGGGGGGCCCTATTACGAGCAGTACTTC,CASRDGGPYYEQYF
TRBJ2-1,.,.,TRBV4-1,TGCGCCAGCAGCCAAGAAAAGGAGGCCTCCTACAATGAGCAGTTCTTC,CASSQEKEASYNEQFF
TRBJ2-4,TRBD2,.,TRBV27,TGTGCCAGCAGTTTGGGACTAGCAAACATTCAGTACTTC,CASSLGLANIQYF
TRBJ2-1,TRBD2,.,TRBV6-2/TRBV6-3,TGTGCCAGCAGCCCGGGGCTAGCGGGAGTCTACAATGAGCAGTTCTTC,CASSPGLAGVYNEQFF
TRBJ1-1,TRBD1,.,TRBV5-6,TGTGCCAGCGGGACAGCGAACACTGAAGCTTTCTTT,CASGTANTEAFF
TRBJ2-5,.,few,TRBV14,TGTGCCAGCAGCCAAACATTCGTGCGGGAGACCCAGTACTTC,CASSQTFVRETQYF
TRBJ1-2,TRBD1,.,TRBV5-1,TGCGCCAGCAGCCCCCAGGGACAGACGCCTTATGGCTACACCTTC,CASSPQGQTPYGYTF
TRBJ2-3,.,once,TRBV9,TGTGCCAGCAGCGCCTTAACAGATACGCAGTATTTT,CASSALTDTQYF
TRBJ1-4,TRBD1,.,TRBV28,TGTGCCTGCGGAGGGGGCCGGGAAAAACTGTTTTTT,CACGGGREKLFF
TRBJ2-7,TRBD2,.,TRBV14,TGTGCCAGCAGCCCTACACCGGGACTAGCGGGATACCTCCCGTCCTACGAGCAGTACTTC,CASSPTPGLAGYLPSYEQYF
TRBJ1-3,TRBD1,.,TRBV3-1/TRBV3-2,TGTGCCAGCAGCCCTGAGACAGGGCATGCTGGAAACACCATATATTTT,CASSPETGHAGNTIYF
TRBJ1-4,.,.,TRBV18,TGTGCCAGCTCACCACCGGGACTCTCCGGGACTAATGAAAAACTGTTTTTT,CASSPPGLSGTNEKLFF
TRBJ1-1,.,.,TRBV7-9,TGTGCCAGCATGCCAATGGGGGGGTCTGAAGCTTTCTTT,CASMPMGGSEAFF
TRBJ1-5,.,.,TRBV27,TGTGCCAGCAGTTTAGGGCAGGGGTCTAATCAGCCCCAGCATTTT,CASSLGQGSNQPQHF
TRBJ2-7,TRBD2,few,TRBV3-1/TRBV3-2,TGTGCCAGCAGCCCGCCCTTAGCGGGAAGTGTCTACGAGCAGTACTTC,CASSPPLAGSVYEQYF
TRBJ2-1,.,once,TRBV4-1,TGCGCCAGCAGCCCCCTCCTAGCGAGTTGGAATGAGCAGTTCTTC,CASSPLLASWNEQFF
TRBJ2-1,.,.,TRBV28,TGTGCCAGCCTAACTACCGGGACTGGGGCCAATGAGCAGTTCTTC,CASLTTGTGANEQFF
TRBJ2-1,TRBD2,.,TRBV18,TGTGCCAGCTCACCCCTCCCCCTAGCGGGAGATTGGAATGAGCAGTTCTTC,CASSPLPLAGDWNEQFF
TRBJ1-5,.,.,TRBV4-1,TGCGCCAGCAGTCCAGCGAATAGCAATCAGCCCCAGCATTTT,CASSPANSNQPQHF
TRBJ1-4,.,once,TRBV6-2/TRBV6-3,TGTGCCAGCAGTTACCAGGCTGCAACTAATGAAAAACTGTTTTTT,CASSYQAATNEKLFF
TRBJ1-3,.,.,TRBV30,TGTGCCTGGAGTTTCGGGGCTGGAAACACCATATATTTT,CAWSFGAGNTIYF
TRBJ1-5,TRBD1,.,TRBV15,TGTGCCACCAGCAGAGAAGTAGGAACAGGGGGCAATCAGCCCCAGCATTTT,CATSREVGTGGNQPQHF
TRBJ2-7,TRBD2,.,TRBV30,TGTGCCTGGAGCGAAGGGGAGGGAGGCTACGAGCAGTACTTC,CAWSEGEGGYEQYF
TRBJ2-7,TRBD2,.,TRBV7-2,TGTGCCAGCAGCTTAGCTGTTGGGTCCAAGCGGGAGGGCGGATACGAGCAGTACTTC,CASSLAVGSKREGGYEQYF